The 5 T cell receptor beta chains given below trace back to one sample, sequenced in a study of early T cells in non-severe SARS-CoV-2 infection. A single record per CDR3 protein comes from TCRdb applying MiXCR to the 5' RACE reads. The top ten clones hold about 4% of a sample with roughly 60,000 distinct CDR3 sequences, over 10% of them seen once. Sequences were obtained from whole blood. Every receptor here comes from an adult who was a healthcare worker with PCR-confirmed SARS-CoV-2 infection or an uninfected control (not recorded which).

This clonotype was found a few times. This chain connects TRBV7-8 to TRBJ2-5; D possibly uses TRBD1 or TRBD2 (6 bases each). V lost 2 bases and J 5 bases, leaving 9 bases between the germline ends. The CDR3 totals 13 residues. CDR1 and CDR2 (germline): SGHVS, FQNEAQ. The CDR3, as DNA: TGTGCCAGCAGCTTAAGGGGGGCGGAGACCCAGTACTTC. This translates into CASSLRGAETQYF.

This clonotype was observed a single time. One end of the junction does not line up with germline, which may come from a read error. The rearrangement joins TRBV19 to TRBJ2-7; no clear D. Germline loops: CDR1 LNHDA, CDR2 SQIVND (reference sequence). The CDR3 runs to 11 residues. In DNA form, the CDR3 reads TGTGCCAGTAGTATGGCCTACGAGCTGTACTTC. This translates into CASSMAYELYF.

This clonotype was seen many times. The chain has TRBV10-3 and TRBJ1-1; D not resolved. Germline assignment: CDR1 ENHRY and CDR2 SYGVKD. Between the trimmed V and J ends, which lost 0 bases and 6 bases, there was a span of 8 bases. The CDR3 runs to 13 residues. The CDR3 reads CAISESDQSEAFF. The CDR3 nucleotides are TGTGCCATCAGTGAGTCGGACCAGTCTGAAGCTTTCTTT.

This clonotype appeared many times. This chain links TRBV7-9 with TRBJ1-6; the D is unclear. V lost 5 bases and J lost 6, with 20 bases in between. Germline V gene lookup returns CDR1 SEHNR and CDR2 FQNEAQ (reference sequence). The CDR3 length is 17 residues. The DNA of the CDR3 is TGTGCCAGCAGCCGAGCACTCCGGGCCGTCGGTAATTCACCCCTCCACTTT. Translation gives CASSRALRAVGNSPLHF.

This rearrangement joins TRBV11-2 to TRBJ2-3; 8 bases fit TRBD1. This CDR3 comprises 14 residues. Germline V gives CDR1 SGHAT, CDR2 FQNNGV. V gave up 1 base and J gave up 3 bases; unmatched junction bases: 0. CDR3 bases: TGTGCCAGCAGCTTAGGGACAGGGACAGATACGCAGTATTTT. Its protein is CASSLGTGTDTQYF.